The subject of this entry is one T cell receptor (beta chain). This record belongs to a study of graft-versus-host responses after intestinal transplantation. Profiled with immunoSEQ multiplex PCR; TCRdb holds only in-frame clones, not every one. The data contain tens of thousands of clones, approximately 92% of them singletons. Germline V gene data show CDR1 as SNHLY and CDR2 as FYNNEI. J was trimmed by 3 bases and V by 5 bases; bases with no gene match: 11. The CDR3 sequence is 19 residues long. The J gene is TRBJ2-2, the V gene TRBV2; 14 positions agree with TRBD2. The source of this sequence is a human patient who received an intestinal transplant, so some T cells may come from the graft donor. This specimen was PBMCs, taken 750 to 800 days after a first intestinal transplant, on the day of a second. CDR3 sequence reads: CASSPTGTSGSRYTGELFF. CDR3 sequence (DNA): TGTGCCAGCAGTCCAACCGGGACTAGCGGGAGCCGGTACACCGGGGAGCTGTTTTTT.